Listed below are T cell receptor beta chains from one sample, sequenced in a study of blood T cell repertoires in COVID-19. Clones were read by immunoSEQ multiplex PCR, and TCRdb kept only the in-frame ones, dropping some. The table records about 88,000 clones, roughly 84% of them present only once. Sample: peripheral blood. These receptors were taken from a woman of 80 years or more with acute or convalescent COVID-19. Both conserved end residues are part of each CDR3. D genes are given only for firm matches. Clone size is stated in some rows and not others, as once, few, many or a class when expanded.

j_gene: TRBJ2-7; len: 17; abundance: few; d_gene: TRBD1; v_gene: TRBV4-1; CDR3nt: TGCGCCAGCAGCTATAGACAGGGCGGTATTTCAGCGTATGAGCAGTACTTC; CDR3aa: CASSYRQGGISAYEQYF
j_gene: TRBJ2-6; len: 19; abundance: NA; d_gene: TRBD1; v_gene: TRBV6-2/TRBV6-3; CDR3nt: TGTGCCAGCAGTTCCGGGACAGGGGACCTCTTCTCTGGGGCCAACGTCCTGACTTTC; CDR3aa: CASSSGTGDLFSGANVLTF
j_gene: TRBJ1-5; len: 19; abundance: NA; d_gene: TRBD1; v_gene: TRBV27; CDR3nt: TGTGCCAGCAGTTTACAGGGGGACCCGCGACCATATAGCAATCAGCCCCAGCATTTT; CDR3aa: CASSLQGDPRPYSNQPQHF
j_gene: TRBJ2-1; len: 15; abundance: NA; d_gene: TRBD2; v_gene: TRBV9; CDR3nt: TGTGCCAGCAGCGTACCAGCGGGAGGATACAATGAGCAGTTCTTC; CDR3aa: CASSVPAGGYNEQFF
j_gene: TRBJ2-3; len: 17; abundance: NA; d_gene: NA; v_gene: TRBV7-6; CDR3nt: TGTGCCAGCAGCCGCTCGTGGGGAACTAGTCGCACAGATACGCAGTATTTT; CDR3aa: CASSRSWGTSRTDTQYF
j_gene: TRBJ1-4; len: 14; abundance: NA; d_gene: NA; v_gene: TRBV5-4; CDR3nt: TGTGCCAGCAGCTTGTCGGGGGTTCATGAAAAACTGTTTTTT; CDR3aa: CASSLSGVHEKLFF
j_gene: TRBJ2-5; len: 14; abundance: NA; d_gene: TRBD2; v_gene: TRBV7-6; CDR3nt: TGTGCCAGCAGCTTTCTAGCGGGAGGAGAGACCCAGTACTTC; CDR3aa: CASSFLAGGETQYF
j_gene: TRBJ1-2; len: 11; abundance: NA; d_gene: TRBD1; v_gene: TRBV20-1; CDR3nt: TGCAGTGCTAGTCCGACAGGGTCCTACACCTTC; CDR3aa: CSASPTGSYTF
j_gene: TRBJ2-7; len: 11; abundance: NA; d_gene: NA; v_gene: TRBV20-1; CDR3nt: TGCAGTGCTAGAGACACCTACGAGCAGTACTTC; CDR3aa: CSARDTYEQYF
j_gene: TRBJ2-7; len: 14; abundance: NA; d_gene: NA; v_gene: TRBV6-1; CDR3nt: TGTGCCAGCAGTGAAATCCGGGATTTTGGCGAGCAGTACTTC; CDR3aa: CASSEIRDFGEQYF
j_gene: TRBJ2-7; len: 16; abundance: once; d_gene: TRBD2; v_gene: TRBV7-9; CDR3nt: TGTGCCAGCAGCCGGACCTTAGCGGGGCCCTCCTACGAGCAGTACTTC; CDR3aa: CASSRTLAGPSYEQYF
j_gene: TRBJ2-3; len: 18; abundance: NA; d_gene: NA; v_gene: TRBV1; CDR3nt: TGCACCAGCAGCCAAGATCCCACTAGCGGGGGGGCCCCAGATACGCAGTATTTT; CDR3aa: CTSSQDPTSGGAPDTQYF
j_gene: TRBJ2-7; len: 12; abundance: once; d_gene: NA; v_gene: TRBV29-1; CDR3nt: TGCAGCGCCGCACAGGGACCCTACGAGCAGTACTTC; CDR3aa: CSAAQGPYEQYF
j_gene: TRBJ2-3; len: 16; abundance: NA; d_gene: TRBD1; v_gene: TRBV6-6; CDR3nt: TGTGCCAGCACCTACGGACAGGTTATTAGCACAGATACGCAGTATTTT; CDR3aa: CASTYGQVISTDTQYF
j_gene: TRBJ2-1; len: 18; abundance: NA; d_gene: TRBD1; v_gene: TRBV5-4; CDR3nt: TGTGCCAGCAGCTTTGGGACAGGGGGAAGGAGCTCCTACAATGAGCAGTTCTTC; CDR3aa: CASSFGTGGRSSYNEQFF
j_gene: TRBJ2-3; len: 14; abundance: NA; d_gene: NA; v_gene: TRBV14; CDR3nt: TGTGCCAGCAGCCTAATATCTAGCGCTGATACGCAGTATTTT; CDR3aa: CASSLISSADTQYF
j_gene: TRBJ1-6; len: 19; abundance: NA; d_gene: NA; v_gene: TRBV10-2; CDR3nt: TGCGCCAGCAGGCCCACAGGGAATACTATGAGCTCCTATAATTCACCCCTCCACTTT; CDR3aa: CASRPTGNTMSSYNSPLHF
j_gene: TRBJ1-1; len: 12; abundance: few; d_gene: TRBD1; v_gene: TRBV29-1; CDR3nt: TGCAGCGTACAGGGGATGATGACTGAAGCTTTCTTT; CDR3aa: CSVQGMMTEAFF
j_gene: TRBJ1-4; len: 14; abundance: NA; d_gene: NA; v_gene: TRBV4-1; CDR3nt: TGCGCCAGCAGCCAAGAAAGTAGTGGTGGAAAACTGTTTTTT; CDR3aa: CASSQESSGGKLFF
j_gene: TRBJ1-4; len: 14; abundance: NA; d_gene: TRBD1; v_gene: TRBV5-1; CDR3nt: TGCGCCAGCAGCTCCCAGGGGGCCGAGGAAAAACTGTTTTTT; CDR3aa: CASSSQGAEEKLFF
j_gene: TRBJ1-4; len: 18; abundance: NA; d_gene: NA; v_gene: TRBV5-8; CDR3nt: TGTGCCAGCAGCCTCGACACGCTGATTATCCAAACTAATGAAAAACTGTTTTTT; CDR3aa: CASSLDTLIIQTNEKLFF
j_gene: TRBJ2-2; len: 16; abundance: NA; d_gene: TRBD2; v_gene: TRBV7-9; CDR3nt: TGTGCCAGCAGCTTGATGCTAGCGGGGACCACCGGGGAGCTGTTTTTT; CDR3aa: CASSLMLAGTTGELFF
j_gene: TRBJ1-4; len: 13; abundance: NA; d_gene: TRBD1; v_gene: TRBV24-1; CDR3nt: TGTGCCACCGGACAGGGGGCCGATGAAAAACTGTTTTTT; CDR3aa: CATGQGADEKLFF
j_gene: TRBJ1-2; len: 16; abundance: NA; d_gene: NA; v_gene: TRBV28; CDR3nt: NA; CDR3aa: CASSLVMGQGQSGYTF
j_gene: TRBJ2-7; len: 15; abundance: NA; d_gene: TRBD2; v_gene: TRBV18; CDR3nt: TGTGCCAGCTCACCCCTAGCGGGAGCCCCCTACGAGCAGTACTTC; CDR3aa: CASSPLAGAPYEQYF